This TCR beta chain comes out of a study of OX40 agonist ivuxolimab in advanced cancers. The overall study: Participants averaged approximately 65 years of age (range roughly 20 to 90) and were roughly 83% male.

The CDR3 consists of 14 residues. Per the germline V gene, CDR1 is MRHNA and CDR2 is SNTAGT. V lost 8 bases to trimming and J lost 1 base; unmatched junction nucleotides: 4. This clone was counted only a few times. Its antigen is still unknown. Profiling relied on immunoSEQ multiplex PCR, and the TCRdb table lists in-frame clones only, not all of them. This table has 30,000 to 40,000 clones, about 82% appearing once. Study conclusions and caveats: Normalized T-cell clonal expansion was also low in some nonresponders. The antigen specificity of the peripheral T cells (those that were expanded) was not determined.

The origin of this receptor is an adult with an advanced solid tumor such as melanoma, head and neck, liver or kidney cancer. Specimen: CD4+ or CD8+ T cells sorted from blood, collected in a trial of the OX40 agonist ivuxolimab. The V call is TRBV6-4, the J call TRBJ2-3, with 9 bases lining up with TRBD2. The CDR3 region has the DNA TGTGCCAGCTCTCAGCGGGGGGGCACAGATACGCAGTATTTT. Translating gives CASSQRGGTDTQYF.